Listed below are T cell receptor beta chains from one sample, sequenced in a study of read filtering for tumor transcriptome and immune sequencing. TCRdb called the reads again in MiXCR, with one record for every CDR3 protein. The table lists 45,000 to 50,000 distinct CDR3 sequences, more than 10% of them singletons. Material: a population of CD138-negative cells sorted from bone marrow. The source of these receptors is a donor at least 40 years old with multiple myeloma. CDR3s include the opening cysteine and the closing phenylalanine or tryptophan. A D gene is named only where the DNA matches it firmly. Clone size is given for some rows only: seen once, a few or many times, or a class if the clone is expanded.

D: TRBD2; length: 12; size: many; J: TRBJ2-1; V: TRBV29-1; DNA: TGCAGCGTTTCACTAGCGGGAGTTGAGCAGTTCTTC; CDR3: CSVSLAGVEQFF
D: NA; length: 15; size: many; J: TRBJ2-3; V: TRBV6-5; DNA: TGTGCCAGCAGCCCCCAGGGGCGCCCCGCAGATACGCAGTATTTT; CDR3: CASSPQGRPADTQYF
D: NA; length: 16; size: many; J: TRBJ1-5; V: TRBV20-1; DNA: TGCAGTGCGGAGGGTATTGATCGGGGGAAAAGTCAGCCCCAGCATTTT; CDR3: CSAEGIDRGKSQPQHF
D: NA; length: 15; size: many; J: TRBJ1-4; V: TRBV6-2/TRBV6-3; DNA: TGTGCCAGCAAAGGATGGTCGGCGACTATTGAAAAACTGTTTTTT; CDR3: CASKGWSATIEKLFF
D: TRBD1; length: 14; size: NA; J: TRBJ1-2; V: TRBV29-1; DNA: TGCAGCGTTGTAAGGGGGCAGGGGGACTATGGCTACACCTTC; CDR3: CSVVRGQGDYGYTF
D: NA; length: 15; size: many; J: TRBJ2-1; V: TRBV29-1; DNA: TGCAGCTCCACCCCCGGGACAAGCAATTACAATGAGCAGTTCTTC; CDR3: CSSTPGTSNYNEQFF
D: TRBD1; length: 11; size: many; J: TRBJ2-7; V: TRBV29-1; DNA: TGCAGCGCCGGACAGGCCTACGAGCAGTACTTC; CDR3: CSAGQAYEQYF
D: TRBD1; length: 13; size: medium-sized; J: TRBJ1-1; V: TRBV29-1; DNA: TGCAGCGGCCGACAGGGATTCGACACTGAAGCTTTCTTT; CDR3: CSGRQGFDTEAFF
D: NA; length: 11; size: many; J: TRBJ1-1; V: TRBV30; DNA: TGTGCCTGGATTCGGCGGACTGAAGCTTCCTTT; CDR3: CAWIRRTEASF
D: TRBD1; length: 13; size: many; J: TRBJ1-5; V: TRBV6-2/TRBV6-3; DNA: TGTGCCAGCAGAGACAGGGTCAATCAGCCCCAGCATTTT; CDR3: CASRDRVNQPQHF
D: NA; length: 15; size: NA; J: TRBJ1-5; V: TRBV19; DNA: TGTGCCAGTAACCAGCCCCTGGCCTGTCGTCAGACCCAGCATTTT; CDR3: CASNQPLACRQTQHF
D: TRBD1; length: 16; size: many; J: TRBJ1-3; V: TRBV27; DNA: TGTGCCAGCAGTTCAACCAACGACAGGGTCCAGAACACCATATATTTT; CDR3: CASSSTNDRVQNTIYF
D: NA; length: 14; size: many; J: TRBJ1-1; V: TRBV29-1; DNA: TGCAGCGTGCACGTACAGGGTTGGAGCACTGAAGCTTTCTTT; CDR3: CSVHVQGWSTEAFF
D: NA; length: 16; size: many; J: TRBJ2-6; V: TRBV5-1; DNA: TGCGCCAGCACGGGCAGCCCAAACCCAGGGGCCAACGTCCTGACTTTC; CDR3: CASTGSPNPGANVLTF
D: TRBD1; length: 13; size: many; J: TRBJ1-4; V: TRBV20-1; DNA: TGCAGTGCCCGGGACAGTGCTAATGAAAAACTGTTTTTT; CDR3: CSARDSANEKLFF
D: TRBD2; length: 15; size: many; J: TRBJ2-5; V: TRBV5-6; DNA: TGTGCCAGCAGCTTGTTAGCGGGAGGTGTGGAGACCCAGTACTTC; CDR3: CASSLLAGGVETQYF
D: NA; length: 17; size: NA; J: TRBJ2-1; V: TRBV7-3; DNA: TGTGCCAGCAGCTTAGATGGTATAGCGGTAAATTACAATGTGCAGTTCTTC; CDR3: CASSLDGIAVNYNVQFF
D: TRBD1; length: 14; size: many; J: TRBJ2-1; V: TRBV6-2/TRBV6-3; DNA: TGTGCCAGCAGTTACTTCGGACAGGGCTATGAGCAGTTCTTC; CDR3: CASSYFGQGYEQFF
D: NA; length: 13; size: many; J: TRBJ2-4; V: TRBV5-6; DNA: TGTGCCAGCACACCGGGGGCAGGAAACATTCAGTACTTC; CDR3: CASTPGAGNIQYF
D: NA; length: 15; size: many; J: TRBJ1-2; V: TRBV19; DNA: TGTGCCAGTAGTTCAGCTGGGGGATCTAACTATGGCTACACCTTC; CDR3: CASSSAGGSNYGYTF
D: TRBD2; length: 17; size: many; J: TRBJ2-1; V: TRBV20-1; DNA: TGCAGTGCCATCTGGACTAGCGGGATAGGCCCTCCCGATGAGCAGTTCTTC; CDR3: CSAIWTSGIGPPDEQFF
D: NA; length: 11; size: many; J: TRBJ2-5; V: TRBV5-1; DNA: TGCGCCAGCAGCTTCGAGGAGACCCAGTACTTC; CDR3: CASSFEETQYF
D: TRBD2; length: 15; size: many; J: TRBJ2-7; V: TRBV7-2; DNA: TGTGCCAGCAGCTTCGCGGGAGGGCCTCAATACGAGCAGTACTTC; CDR3: CASSFAGGPQYEQYF
D: TRBD2; length: 17; size: many; J: TRBJ2-1; V: TRBV4-3; DNA: TGCGCCAGCAGCCAAGACGAACTAGCGGGAGTTGCAGATGAGCAGTTCTTC; CDR3: CASSQDELAGVADEQFF
D: NA; length: 16; size: NA; J: TRBJ1-3; V: TRBV7-9; DNA: TGTGCCAGCAGCGATACAAGGAGACACTCTGGAAACACCATATATTTT; CDR3: CASSDTRRHSGNTIYF
D: NA; length: 11; size: many; J: TRBJ2-3; V: TRBV18; DNA: TGTGCCAGCTCACAGTCAGATACGCAGTATTTT; CDR3: CASSQSDTQYF
D: NA; length: 12; size: many; J: TRBJ1-1; V: TRBV12-3/TRBV12-4; DNA: TGTGCCAGCAACGGGATGAACACTGAAGCTTTCTTT; CDR3: CASNGMNTEAFF
D: NA; length: 14; size: many; J: TRBJ2-1; V: TRBV20-1; DNA: TGCAGTGCTCGCTCGGGCCCCCCGGATGGCGAGCAGTTCTTC; CDR3: CSARSGPPDGEQFF
D: NA; length: 12; size: many; J: TRBJ2-5; V: TRBV20-1; DNA: TGCAGTGCGGGAGAAGGGTTTGAGACCCAGTACTTC; CDR3: CSAGEGFETQYF
D: NA; length: 13; size: many; J: TRBJ2-5; V: TRBV29-1; DNA: TGCAGCGTTGACTCAGGGAGTCGGGAGACCCAGTACTTC; CDR3: CSVDSGSRETQYF
D: NA; length: 15; size: many; J: TRBJ2-3; V: TRBV28; DNA: TGTGCCAGCAGTCAAACTACCTGGCGCACAGATACGCAGTATTTT; CDR3: CASSQTTWRTDTQYF
D: NA; length: 14; size: many; J: TRBJ2-5; V: TRBV20-1; DNA: TGCAGTGCTCCGGCGGGGCCCGTGGGAGAGACCCAGTACTTC; CDR3: CSAPAGPVGETQYF
D: NA; length: 14; size: NA; J: TRBJ2-7; V: TRBV5-1; DNA: TGCGCCAGCAGACTTGCGCCGCACTCCTACGAGCAGTACTTC; CDR3: CASRLAPHSYEQYF
D: TRBD2; length: 15; size: many; J: TRBJ2-3; V: TRBV12-3/TRBV12-4; DNA: TGTGCCAGCGGTCAGACTAGCGGTTCCACAGATACGCAGTATTTT; CDR3: CASGQTSGSTDTQYF
D: TRBD2; length: 16; size: many; J: TRBJ2-2; V: TRBV7-2; DNA: TGTGCCAGCAGCCCTCGGGGGGGGATGAACACCGGGGAGCTGTTTTTT; CDR3: CASSPRGGMNTGELFF
D: NA; length: 15; size: many; J: TRBJ2-7; V: TRBV19; DNA: TGTGCCAGTAGTATTCAAGGCGCCCGCGGATACGAGCAGTACTTC; CDR3: CASSIQGARGYEQYF
D: TRBD2; length: 18; size: many; J: TRBJ2-6; V: TRBV6-5; DNA: TGTGCCAGCACCCCGGGACTAGCGGGCCCCTCTGGGGCCAACGTCCTGACTTTC; CDR3: CASTPGLAGPSGANVLTF